Sequencing of this T cell receptor beta chain was carried out in a study of Graves' ophthalmopathy and Graves' hyperthyroidism. Study background: Hyperthyroidism was classified as stable if no ophthalmopathy occurred within 18 months of follow-up.

Germline CDR1 reads DFQATT; CDR2 reads SNEGSKA (reference sequence). The CDR3 is 14 residues long. The germline V and J ends were trimmed by 3 bases and 0 bases, with 12 bases remaining between them. This clonotype was observed many times. The authors amplified TCR beta CDR3 regions from RNA transcripts. Investigators did first-round RT-PCR with HTBI primers, then second-round multiplex PCR. TCRdb redid the calling of the multiplex PCR reads with MiXCR, one entry per CDR3 protein. The profile shows more than 1,000,000 distinct CDR3 sequences, 35% to 45% of them singletons. As diagnostic evidence, clinical symptoms, serum thyroxine, TRAb, thyroid ultrasound and orbital computed tomography were relied upon.

The V and J genes are TRBV20-1 and TRBJ2-7; unclear D gene. The receptor was derived from an adult man with Graves' hyperthyroidism. Sequencing was carried out using peripheral blood or thyroid tissue (not recorded which). In DNA, the CDR3 is TGCAGTGCTAGGACTTCGGCAAGCTCCTACGAGCAGTACTTC. It translates to CSARTSASSYEQYF.